This T cell receptor (beta chain) was documented in a study of T cells in Graves' hyperthyroidism and ophthalmopathy. The V and J ends lost 4 bases and 1 base respectively, with 12 bases between them. CDR1 and CDR2 from the germline V gene are GTSNPN and SVGIG (reference sequence). This CDR3 region has 14 residues. Uncontrolled infection, other autoimmune disease, pregnancy or lactation disqualified patients from enrolment. Using RNA transcripts as the source, TCR beta CDR3 regions were amplified. An initial round of RT-PCR targeting the TCR CDR3 relied on the HTBI primer set. Each CDR3 protein gets one entry after TCRdb re-called the multiplex PCR reads with MiXCR. The profile covers around 580,000 distinct CDR3 sequences, with around 46% appearing a single time and more than 7% taken by the ten largest.

This chain uses TRBV30 with TRBJ2-3, with a weak D call TRBD2 (6 bases). The source of this sequence is a woman aged 18-29 years with Graves' hyperthyroidism. The sample taken for sequencing was peripheral blood or thyroid tissue (not recorded which). The CDR3 reads CAWTGGTGTDTQYF. CDR3 in DNA: TGTGCCTGGACCGGAGGGACCGGCACAGATACGCAGTATTTT.